This paragraph covers one T cell receptor beta chain sequence. Its antigen remains unidentified. Investigators isolated RNA and reverse transcribed it into cDNA to act as the sequencing template. Profiled with immunoSEQ multiplex PCR; TCRdb holds only in-frame clones, not every one. Altogether some 170,000 clones are present, approximately 59% being singletons, with the ten largest covering 15% to 20%. The data are from a study of CD8+ T cells in alopecia areata. Study context: Severity scores in treated patients reflected the percentage of scalp affected.

Treatment indicated: oral pan-JAK inhibitor, 5-10 mg twice daily. Study-wide results and limits: Researchers report lesional scalp, most notably alopecia totalis/universalis, outstripped normal scalp in clonality. Among the 100 top clones, expanded CD8+ clones, like scalp clonality, were significantly decreased by tofacitinib. Many expanded lesional clones remained in scalp and blood on tofacitinib.

Germline V lookup: CDR1 MNHEY, CDR2 SMNVEV (reference sequence). Deletions cut 3 bases from V and 4 bases from J, with 9 bases between. CDR3 length: 13 amino acids. The receptor was isolated from a human donor with alopecia areata. The sequenced sample was CD4+ T cells sorted from blood, obtained between weeks 55 and 65, from a patient treated with tofacitinib. This chain connects TRBV27 to TRBJ2-5, with D maybe TRBD2 (5 bases). The CDR3 nucleotides are TGTGCCAGCAGTTTGAGAGGGCGAGAGACCCAGTACTTC. Encoded protein: CASSLRGRETQYF.